The next 29 T cell receptor beta chains were all read from a single sample in a study of Ad26.COV2.S vaccination and SARS-CoV-2 variants. Using immunoSEQ multiplex PCR, the repertoire was profiled, and TCRdb retains in-frame clones only, with some absent. The sample contains fewer than 400,000 clones, around nine tenths of which appear only once. Stated treatment: over 15 received Ad26.COV2.S at low or high dose, single or two shots; 5 received placebo; per-sample allocation not given. Sampling took place 63 days after the first vaccine or placebo injection. This sample comprised peripheral blood, obtained in a trial of Ad26.COV2.S vaccine versus placebo. The source is a person between 18 and 60 years old who received the Ad26.COV2.S COVID-19 vaccine or a placebo.

This clone has a handful of counts. CDR3 nucleotides: TGTGCCAGCAGCCTCACAGCTACTATAAATTCACCCCTCCACTTT. This gives the protein CASSLTATINSPLHF. The chain joins TRBV3-1 (or the pseudogene TRBV3-2) to TRBJ1-6; D gene uncertain. The CDR3 has 15 amino acids. The V and J ends lost 4 bases and 7 bases respectively, with 14 bases between them. In germline, CDR1 is LGHDT, CDR2 YNNKEL (reference sequence).

The V call is TRBV3-1 (or the pseudogene TRBV3-2), the J call TRBJ1-2; D not certain. The CDR3 length is 16 residues. Germline V CDR1 and CDR2: LGHDT, YNNKEL (reference sequence). Trimming took 4 bases from V and 4 from J, leaving 19 bases between them. CDR3 coding DNA: TGTGCCAGCAGCCCCCTGCCCTCCATTGGGTTCTATGGCTACACCTTC. Its protein product is CASSPLPSIGFYGYTF.

The chain couples TRBV7-9 to TRBJ2-4; no definite D call. CDR3 length equals 14 residues. Germline V gives CDR1 SEHNR, CDR2 FQNEAQ (reference sequence). Trimming removed 3 bases from V and 0 bases from J, with 6 bases in between. The CDR3 sequence is CASSLGGAKNIQYF. CDR3 in DNA: TGTGCCAGCAGCTTGGGTGGAGCCAAAAACATTCAGTACTTC.

V gene TRBV24-1 combines with J gene TRBJ1-2, with D maybe TRBD1 (6 bases). V lost 4 bases and J lost 6, with 14 bases in between. This CDR3 region has 14 residues. Germline-derived CDR1 and CDR2 are KGHDR and SFDVKD. CDR3 bases: TGTGCCACCAGTGAACCGGACAGAATCCATGGCTACACCTTC. It codes for CATSEPDRIHGYTF.

This chain links TRBV6-1 with TRBJ1-3, with a possible D match to TRBD1 (5 bases). This CDR3 comprises 15 residues. Germline lookup yields CDR1 MNHNS and CDR2 SASEGT. V was trimmed by 1 base and J by 3 bases, leaving 10 bases between them. CDR3: CASSEGGTYGNTIYF. The CDR3 DNA reads as TGTGCCAGCAGTGAAGGGGGGACTTATGGAAACACCATATATTTT.

The V gene is TRBV10-3, the J gene TRBJ1-1; D gene unclear. V was cut by 5 bases and J by 0 bases, with 10 bases left in between. This CDR3 has 14 residues. Germline CDR1 is ENHRY and CDR2 is SYGVKD. The CDR3 coding sequence is TGTGCCATCAGTCAAAATCCAATGAACACTGAAGCTTTCTTT. Residues: CAISQNPMNTEAFF.

This chain joins TRBV7-9 and TRBJ2-5, with D perhaps matching TRBD1 (6 bases). Germline V gene sequence: CDR1 SEHNR, CDR2 FQNEAQ (reference sequence). This CDR3 is 15 amino acids long. V lost 4 bases and J lost 5, with 17 bases in between. The CDR3 DNA sequence: TGTGCCAGCAGCTCACTGGCAGGGGTTATGGAGACCCAGTACTTC. Translated: CASSSLAGVMETQYF.

In this sample, this clone turned up once. J is TRBJ1-2 and V is TRBV29-1; no firm D call. The V end was cut by 6 bases, the J end by 1 base, with 18 bases between. The length of the CDR3 is 15 residues. The V gene's germline CDR1 is SQVTM and CDR2 ANQGSEA. The CDR3 DNA is TGCAGCGTCCCGACCGGAAGGGCCAATAACTATGGCTACACCTTC. Translated, it gives CSVPTGRANNYGYTF.

This clone occurred a few times. The chain uses TRBV19 and TRBJ1-5; D is uncertain. V lost 2 bases and J lost 0, with 8 bases in between. The CDR3 has 15 residues. The germline V gene has CDR1 LNHDA and CDR2 SQIVND (reference sequence). The CDR3 here is CASSIRHDSNQPQHF. The CDR3 DNA follows: TGTGCCAGTAGTATACGACACGATAGCAATCAGCCCCAGCATTTT.

The chain links TRBV7-2 to TRBJ2-3, with TRBD2 matching 10 bases. CDR1 SGHTA and CDR2 FQGNSA come from the germline V gene. The junction had 5 bases not matched to a gene; V was cut back by 0 bases and J by 5 bases. The CDR3 contains 16 residues. The CDR3 loop reads CASSLALAGVGDTQYF. CDR3 coding DNA: TGTGCCAGCAGCTTAGCGCTAGCGGGGGTGGGAGATACGCAGTATTTT.

V gene TRBV11-2 combines with J gene TRBJ1-2, with unresolved D. Trimming left V 1 base short and J 0 bases short, with 18 bases between. Per germline, CDR1 SGHAT and CDR2 FQNNGV. There are 18 residues in the CDR3. CDR3 sequence: CASSLAGFTVRSNYGYTF. In DNA, the CDR3 is TGTGCCAGCAGCTTAGCTGGTTTTACAGTTCGCTCTAACTATGGCTACACCTTC.

The CDR3 nucleotides are TGTGCCATCAAGGTCGACAGGGAATTGAACACTGAAGCTTTCTTT. This sequence encodes CAIKVDRELNTEAFF. This chain connects TRBV10-3 to TRBJ1-1, with 7 bases that match TRBD1. J was trimmed by 0 bases and V by 7 bases; bases with no gene match: 8. This CDR3 region has 15 residues. Germline loops: CDR1 ENHRY, CDR2 SYGVKD.

The rearrangement links TRBV6-1 to TRBJ1-1; D is uncertain. This CDR3 has 15 amino acids. The germline V gene encodes CDR1 MNHNS and CDR2 SASEGT. Trimming took off 0 bases at V and 0 bases at J, with 8 bases between the two ends. CDR3 nucleotides: TGTGCCAGCAGTGAAGCAGGGAAAATGAACACTGAAGCTTTCTTT. It yields the protein CASSEAGKMNTEAFF.

Here the CDR3 reads CASSQVHEQYF. The CDR3, as DNA: TGTGCCAGCAGCCAAGTCCACGAGCAGTACTTC. V and J are TRBV3-1 (or the pseudogene TRBV3-2) and TRBJ2-7; D not certain. V shed 1 base and J shed 5 bases, with 3 bases lying between them. The germline CDR1 and CDR2 sequences are LGHDT and YNNKEL (reference sequence). The CDR3 has 11 amino acids.

The rearrangement uses TRBV6-5 and TRBJ1-2; D not resolved. The CDR3 extends over 12 amino acids. The germline V gene has CDR1 MNHEY and CDR2 SVGAGI. The V and J ends lost 4 bases and 2 bases respectively, with 5 bases between them. For the CDR3, the DNA is TGTGCCAGCAGTTCGGACAACTATGGCTACACCTTC. Translated: CASSSDNYGYTF.

The chain recombines TRBV5-6 with TRBJ1-5, with 7 bases aligning to TRBD1. Germline trimming cut 4 bases from V and 7 bases from J; bases unmatched to any gene: 5. CDR3 length: 13 amino acids. Germline V gene lookup returns CDR1 SGHDT and CDR2 YYEEEE. Written as DNA, the CDR3 is TGTGCCAGCAGCAGAGACAGGGAACAGCCCCAGCATTTT. As protein: CASSRDREQPQHF.

The chain employs TRBV3-1 (or the pseudogene TRBV3-2) and TRBJ2-5; D ambiguous. Germline V gives CDR1 LGHDT, CDR2 YNNKEL (reference sequence). Between the trimmed V and J ends, which lost 6 bases and 0 bases, there was a span of 8 bases. The CDR3 loop spans 13 amino acids. CDR3: CASRPQNQETQYF. The CDR3 DNA is TGTGCCAGCAGACCTCAGAACCAAGAGACCCAGTACTTC.

The chain couples TRBV5-4 to TRBJ1-2, with D unclear. Germline V gives CDR1 SGHNT, CDR2 YYREEE (reference sequence). This CDR3 spans 13 amino acids. V was cut by 0 bases and J by 0 bases, with 3 bases left in between. The CDR3 nucleotides are TGTGCCAGCAGCTTGGATCCTAACTATGGCTACACCTTC. Translating gives CASSLDPNYGYTF.

This chain's CDR3 is CASSPGTAGDQPQHF. CDR3 nucleotides: TGTGCCAGCAGCCCGGGGACAGCCGGCGATCAGCCCCAGCATTTT. The chain uses TRBV6-2 or TRBV6-3 and TRBJ1-5, with 7 bases matching TRBD1. The ends lost 6 bases at V and 5 bases at J; junction bases unmatched: 10. This CDR3 has 15 residues. Germline V CDR1 and CDR2: MNHEY, SVGEGT.

The chain uses TRBV6-2 or TRBV6-3 and TRBJ2-2; D is possibly TRBD2 (5 bases). V lost 1 base and J 7 bases, leaving 13 bases between the germline ends. This CDR3 is built from 15 residues. Germline-derived CDR1 and CDR2 are MNHEY and SVGEGT. Here the CDR3 DNA reads TGTGCCAGCAGTTACTATGTAGCTGCGGGCGGGGAGCTGTTTTTT. Protein sequence: CASSYYVAAGGELFF.

This clone turned up a few times. The rearrangement links TRBV27 to TRBJ2-7, with D maybe TRBD1 (5 bases). The length of the CDR3 is 13 residues. V lost 4 bases to trimming and J lost 6 bases, with 13 bases between them. Germline loops: CDR1 MNHEY, CDR2 SMNVEV (reference sequence). CDR3 bases: TGTGCCAGCAGTTCGTCTAGAAGGGGCGAGCAGTACTTC. This sequence encodes CASSSSRRGEQYF.

The chain has TRBV13 and TRBJ2-3; D possibly uses TRBD1 or TRBD2 (5 bases each). V lost 0 bases and J 6 bases, leaving 10 bases between the germline ends. The germline gives CDR1 PRHDT, CDR2 FYEKMQ (reference sequence). The CDR3 extends over 14 amino acids. DNA of the CDR3: TGTGCCAGCAGCTTAGGGGGGGTGAAGGATACGCAGTATTTT. It yields the protein CASSLGGVKDTQYF. Supplemented by reference TRBV13 and TRBJ2-3, the full variable domain reads AAGVIQSPRHLIKEKRETATLKCYPIPRHDTVYWYQQGPGQDPQFLISFYEKMQSDKGSIPDRFSAQQFSDYHSELNMSSLELGDSALYFCASSLGGVKDTQYFGPGTRLTVL.

The chain combines TRBV3-1 (or the pseudogene TRBV3-2) with TRBJ1-1; D ambiguous. This CDR3 region has 12 residues. Germline loops: CDR1 LGHDT, CDR2 YNNKEL (reference sequence). Trimming pared 4 bases from V and 8 bases from J, leaving 11 bases between. The CDR3 region is CASSPPGREAFF. The CDR3, as DNA: TGTGCCAGCAGCCCCCCCGGCAGAGAAGCTTTCTTT.

This clone appeared once. J is TRBJ1-1 and V is TRBV5-4; the match to TRBD1 covers 8 bases. The CDR3 extends over 14 amino acids. V lost 4 bases and J lost 3; bases outside the gene matches: 5. Germline lookup yields CDR1 SGHNT and CDR2 YYREEE (reference sequence). As DNA, the CDR3 is TGTGCCAGCAGCAACGTGGACAGGGACACTGAAGCTTTCTTT. Its protein product is CASSNVDRDTEAFF. Full variable domain (remainder filled in from reference TRBV5-4 and TRBJ1-1): ETGVTQSPTHLIKTRGQQVTLRCSSQSGHNTVSWYQQALGQGPQFIFQYYREEENGRGNFPPRFSGLQFPNYSSELNVNALELDDSALYLCASSNVDRDTEAFFGQGTRLTVV.

A few counts support this clone. The chain uses TRBV5-1 and TRBJ1-1; unclear D gene. Looked up from germline, CDR1 is SGHRS and CDR2 is YFSETQ. Trimming removed 0 bases from V and 1 base from J, with 7 bases in between. CDR3 length: 14 amino acids. In nucleotides, the CDR3 is TGCGCCAGCAGCTTGGACCCAGGGAACACTGAAGCTTTCTTT. Its translation is CASSLDPGNTEAFF. Filled out from reference TRBV5-1 and TRBJ1-1, the complete variable domain reads KAGVTQTPRYLIKTRGQQVTLSCSPISGHRSVSWYQQTPGQGLQFLFEYFSETQRNKGNFPGRFSGRQFSNSRSEMNVSTLELGDSALYLCASSLDPGNTEAFFGQGTRLTVV.

This clone was found once. V and J are TRBV10-3 and TRBJ1-1; no definite D call. V lost 4 bases and J lost 0, with 12 bases in between. This CDR3 is built from 15 residues. Per the germline V gene, CDR1 is ENHRY and CDR2 is SYGVKD. The CDR3 DNA reads TGTGCCATCAGTGTATCGGGCAGCATGAACACTGAAGCTTTCTTT. It yields the protein CAISVSGSMNTEAFF.

The V and J genes are TRBV11-2 and TRBJ2-5; D is undetermined. Germline V CDR1 and CDR2: SGHAT, FQNNGV. The CDR3 covers 12 residues. V dropped 1 base and J dropped 9 bases, with 9 bases sitting between them. The CDR3, as DNA: TGTGCCAGCAGCTTAGGGACCAGGTCCCAGTACTTC. Protein sequence: CASSLGTRSQYF.

The chain is built from TRBV4-1 and TRBJ2-6; a possible D gene is TRBD1 (5 bases). The germline CDR1 and CDR2 sequences are MGHRA and YSYEKL. CDR3 length: 20 amino acids. Trimming pared 0 bases from V and 0 bases from J, leaving 18 bases between. The CDR3 loop reads CASSQEIPGHPLSGANVLTF. CDR3 nucleotides: TGCGCCAGCAGCCAAGAAATCCCCGGACATCCCCTCTCTGGGGCCAACGTCCTGACTTTC.

J is TRBJ1-2 and V is TRBV5-4; TRBD1 is a possible D gene (5 bases). V was shortened by 1 base and J by 5 bases, with 9 bases between the two germline ends. CDR1 is SGHNT, CDR2 YYREEE, per germline (reference sequence). CDR3 size: 13 residues. The CDR3 is CASSLPTDYGYTF. DNA of the CDR3: TGTGCCAGCAGCTTGCCGACAGATTATGGCTACACCTTC.